A selection of T cell receptor beta chains follows, all from one sample in a study of cytomegalovirus exposure and HLA in healthy donors. Clones were read by immunoSEQ multiplex PCR, and TCRdb kept only the in-frame ones, dropping some. The sample carries about 130,000 clones, more than 65% recorded once. Sequencing used PBMCs. These receptors came from a woman aged 55-69 years in good health and CMV-seropositive. CDR3s leave out the opening cysteine and the closing phenylalanine or tryptophan. Expanded clones get a size class; other rows say once, few or many, or leave the size out.

clone_size,j_call,v_call,cdr3_aa
once,TRBJ2-6,TRBV4-3,ASSQGRDGSGANVLT
.,TRBJ1-4,TRBV6-5,ASREGGGNEKLF
.,TRBJ1-1,TRBV7-3,ASSLMDRGARTEAF
.,TRBJ1-1,TRBV4-3,ASSQAPGQGNTEAF
.,TRBJ2-7,TRBV5-6,ASSFGRRSSYEQY
few,TRBJ1-1,TRBV19,ASSIFNRVNTEAF
once,TRBJ2-3,TRBV19,ASSTFQAGGTQY
.,TRBJ1-2,TRBV4-3,ASSQDLTGPYYGYT
once,TRBJ2-3,TRBV30,AWSHGGGGTDTQY
few,TRBJ1-5,TRBV2,ASTGDLGTGEGNQPQH
.,TRBJ2-7,TRBV6-5,ASSRGLGYEQY
.,TRBJ1-1,TRBV19,ASSGLGAGEAF
.,TRBJ2-5,TRBV7-7,ASSLGGYQETQY
.,TRBJ2-7,TRBV29-1,SGGDISYEQY
.,TRBJ1-4,TRBV5-6,ASTCRANEKLF
once,TRBJ2-1,TRBV2,ASSGGSSSYNEQF
.,TRBJ1-4,TRBV2,ASSQQGWNEKLF
.,TRBJ2-5,TRBV7-9,ASSLVGTAQETQY
.,TRBJ1-3,TRBV5-4,ASSLGLGSPGNTIY
.,TRBJ1-6,TRBV9,ASSVSGINSPLH
.,TRBJ2-7,TRBV25-1,ASSARGGTGSYEQY
.,TRBJ2-7,TRBV2,ASSSQGAGSYEQY
.,TRBJ2-1,TRBV30,AWKNSGQSFGEQF
.,.,TRBV30,AWGPGLLYEQY
.,TRBJ1-4,TRBV6-1,ASSSATGGREKLF
.,TRBJ2-3,TRBV29-1,SSGGRTDTQY
once,TRBJ1-1,TRBV18,ASSGLGSLNTEAF
once,TRBJ2-7,TRBV4-3,ASSQDWGGYEQY
.,TRBJ2-3,TRBV19,ASTGGGGTDTQY
once,TRBJ1-2,TRBV4-3,ASSHSVQGADGYT
.,TRBJ1-5,TRBV2,ASRRRGGAVNQPQH
.,TRBJ2-7,TRBV21-1,ASGWGRINLYEQY
.,TRBJ2-2,TRBV5-8,ASSFQGATGELF
.,TRBJ1-2,TRBV9,ASSVGGTALNYGYT
.,TRBJ2-5,TRBV7-2,ASSLESAGAGEQY
.,TRBJ2-3,TRBV4-2,ASSQDPPLVFVSGSDTQY
.,TRBJ2-7,TRBV10-3,AIRTHPSSYEQY
.,TRBJ2-4,TRBV7-8,ASSSGVGAGGVGIQY
.,TRBJ1-5,TRBV28,ASSGGNNQPQH
.,TRBJ1-1,TRBV11-2,ASSLLIRGTEAF
.,TRBJ1-5,TRBV4-1,ASSLGTGWDQPQH
.,TRBJ2-2,TRBV2,ASSATGQYTGELF